These T cell receptor beta chains were read from a single sample in a study of cytomegalovirus exposure and HLA in healthy donors. Clones were sequenced by immunoSEQ multiplex PCR, and TCRdb holds only the in-frame ones, with some missing. The sample has 150,000 to 180,000 clones; about 84% are singletons. Sequenced material: PBMCs. All receptors derive from a woman aged 40 to 50 in good health and CMV-seropositive. Each CDR3 is given with its conserved first and last residue. Each record gives: J gene, V gene, CDR3 protein.

j_call: TRBJ2-2
v_call: TRBV30
cdr3_aa: CARSGGGNTGELFF

j_call: TRBJ1-1
v_call: TRBV5-5
cdr3_aa: CASSLQDRMNTEAFF

j_call: TRBJ1-1
v_call: TRBV7-9
cdr3_aa: CASSLSFPGQNTEAFF

j_call: TRBJ2-1
v_call: TRBV21-1
cdr3_aa: CASGGSVGLAEHNEQFF

j_call: TRBJ1-5
v_call: TRBV28
cdr3_aa: CASSFVGSSNQPQHF

j_call: TRBJ2-5
v_call: TRBV27
cdr3_aa: CASSPTRLANYQETQYF

j_call: TRBJ2-3
v_call: TRBV30
cdr3_aa: CAWSVTGADTQYF

j_call: TRBJ2-2
v_call: TRBV5-4
cdr3_aa: CASSRYRDRYTGELFF

j_call: TRBJ2-6
v_call: TRBV5-1
cdr3_aa: CASSLEGLAGPSGANVLTF

j_call: TRBJ1-4
v_call: TRBV28
cdr3_aa: CASREPGGSGEKLFF

j_call: TRBJ2-7
v_call: TRBV5-1
cdr3_aa: CASSLGSSGSSYEQYF

j_call: TRBJ1-1
v_call: TRBV4-2
cdr3_aa: CASSQEVRSTEAFF

j_call: TRBJ1-1
v_call: TRBV6-5
cdr3_aa: CASSTTAYLEAFF

j_call: TRBJ2-7
v_call: TRBV6-5
cdr3_aa: CASSFTSFEQYF

j_call: TRBJ2-7
v_call: TRBV7-2
cdr3_aa: CASSPSGSGSYEQYF

j_call: TRBJ1-1
v_call: TRBV19
cdr3_aa: CASSPTRGEAFF

j_call: TRBJ2-7
v_call: TRBV19
cdr3_aa: CASSIAGPYEQYF

j_call: TRBJ2-3
v_call: TRBV18
cdr3_aa: CASSPVGGGHTDTQYF

j_call: TRBJ2-5
v_call: TRBV25-1
cdr3_aa: CASTPGSETQYF

j_call: TRBJ1-4
v_call: TRBV7-9
cdr3_aa: CASSLERGTNEKLFF